This T cell receptor beta chain was documented in a study of T-cell memory formation after mild COVID-19. General observations from the study: Later expanders leaned CD4+, whereas day 15 to 85 contracting clones were balanced CD4/CD8.

TCRdb reprocessed the 5' RACE reads with MiXCR, giving one entry per CDR3 protein. This table holds some 160,000 distinct CDR3 sequences, 13% found once. The germline V gene encodes CDR1 DFQATT and CDR2 SNEGSKA (reference sequence). The ends lost 6 bases at V and 4 bases at J; junction bases unmatched: 9. The CDR3 runs to 14 residues. Regarding this clonotype: Its antigen remains unidentified.

The receptor comes from a young man who had mild COVID-19 (a few samples of this study predate the infection). Cell type and time point are not known. Input material: PBMCs or a T cell subset sorted from them (not recorded which). V gene TRBV20-1 combines with J gene TRBJ2-7; 10 bases align to TRBD2. CDR3 region: CSAIGASGGYEQYF. DNA for the CDR3: TGCAGTGCCATCGGGGCTAGCGGGGGTTACGAGCAGTACTTC.